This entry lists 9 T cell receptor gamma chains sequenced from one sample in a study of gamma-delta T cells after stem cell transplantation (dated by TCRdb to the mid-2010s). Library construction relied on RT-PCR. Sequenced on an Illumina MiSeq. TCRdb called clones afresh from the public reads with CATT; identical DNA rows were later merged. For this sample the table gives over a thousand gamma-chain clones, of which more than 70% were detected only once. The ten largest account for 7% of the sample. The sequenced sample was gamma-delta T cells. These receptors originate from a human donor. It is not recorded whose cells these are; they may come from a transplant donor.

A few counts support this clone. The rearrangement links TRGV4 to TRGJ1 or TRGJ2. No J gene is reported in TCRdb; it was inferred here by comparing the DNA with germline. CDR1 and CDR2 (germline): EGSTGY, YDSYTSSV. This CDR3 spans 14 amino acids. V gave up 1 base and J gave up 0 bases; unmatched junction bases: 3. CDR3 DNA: TGTGCCACCTGGGATGGCTGGAATTATTATAAGAAACTCTTT. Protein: CATWDGWNYYKKLF.

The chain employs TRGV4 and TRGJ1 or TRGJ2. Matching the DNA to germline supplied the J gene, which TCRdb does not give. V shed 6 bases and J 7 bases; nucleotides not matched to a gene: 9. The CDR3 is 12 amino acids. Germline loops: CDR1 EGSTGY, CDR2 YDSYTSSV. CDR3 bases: TGTGCCACCTGGACCTTGGGGTATAAGAAACTCTTT. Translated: CATWTLGYKKLF.

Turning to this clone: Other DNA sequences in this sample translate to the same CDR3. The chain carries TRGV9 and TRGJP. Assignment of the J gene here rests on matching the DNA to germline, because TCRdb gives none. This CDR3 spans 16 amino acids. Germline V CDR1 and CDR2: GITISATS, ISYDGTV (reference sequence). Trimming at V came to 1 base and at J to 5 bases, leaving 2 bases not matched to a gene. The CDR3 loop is CALWEVEELGKKIKVF. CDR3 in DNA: TGTGCCTTGTGGGAGGTTGAAGAGTTGGGCAAAAAAATCAAGGTATTT.

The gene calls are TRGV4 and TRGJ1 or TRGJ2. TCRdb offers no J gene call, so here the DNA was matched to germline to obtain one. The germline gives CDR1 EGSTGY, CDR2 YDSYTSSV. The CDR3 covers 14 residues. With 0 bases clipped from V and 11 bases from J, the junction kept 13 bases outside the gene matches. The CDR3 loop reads CATWDGPWTTQKLF. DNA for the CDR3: TGTGCCACCTGGGATGGGCCCTGGACCACTCAGAAACTCTTT.

The CDR3, as DNA: TGTGCCACCTGGGACAGGGAGGGACATAAGAAACTCTTT. Encoded protein: CATWDREGHKKLF. The chain links TRGV3 to TRGJ1 or TRGJ2. Matching the DNA to germline supplied the J gene, which TCRdb does not give. The V and J ends lost 0 bases and 8 bases, in that order; junction bases with no gene match: 7. The CDR3 is 13 residues long. Germline values: CDR1 VTNTFY, CDR2 YDVSTARD (reference sequence).

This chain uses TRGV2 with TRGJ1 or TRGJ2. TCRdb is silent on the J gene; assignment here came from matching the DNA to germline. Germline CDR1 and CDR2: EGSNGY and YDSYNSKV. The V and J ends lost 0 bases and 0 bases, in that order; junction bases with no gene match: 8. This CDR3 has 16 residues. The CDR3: CATWDGRHSNYYKKLF. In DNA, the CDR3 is TGTGCCACCTGGGACGGGCGGCACTCGAATTATTATAAGAAACTCTTT.

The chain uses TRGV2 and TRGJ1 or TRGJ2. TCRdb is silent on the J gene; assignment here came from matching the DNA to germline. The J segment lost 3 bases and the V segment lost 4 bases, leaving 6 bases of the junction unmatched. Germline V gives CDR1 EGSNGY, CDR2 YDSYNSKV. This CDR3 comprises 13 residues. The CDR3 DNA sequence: TGTGCCACCTGGGATGGATCTTATTATAAGAAACTCTTT. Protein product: CATWDGSYYKKLF.

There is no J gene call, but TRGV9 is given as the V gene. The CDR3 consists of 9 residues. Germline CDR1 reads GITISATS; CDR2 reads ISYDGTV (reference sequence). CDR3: CAFLHCKLF. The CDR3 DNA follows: TGTGCCTTCTTACACTGTAAACTCTTT.

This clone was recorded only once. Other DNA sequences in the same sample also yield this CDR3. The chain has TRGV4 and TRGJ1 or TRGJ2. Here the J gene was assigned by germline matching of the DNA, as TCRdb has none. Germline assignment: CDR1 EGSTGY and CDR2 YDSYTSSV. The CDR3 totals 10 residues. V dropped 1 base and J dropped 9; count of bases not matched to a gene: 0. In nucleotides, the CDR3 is TGTGCCACCTGGGATGGTAAGAAACTCTTT. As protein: CATWDGKKLF.